Following are 11 T cell receptor beta chains from one sample sequenced in a study of cytomegalovirus exposure and HLA in healthy donors (dated by TCRdb to the late 2010s). Libraries were made using the immunoSEQ multiplex PCR assay. For the multiplex PCR, a mixture combining 60 forward primers for TCR Vbeta segments and 13 reverse primers for TCR Jbeta segments was used. Drawn from immuneACCESS, this table holds only the in-frame rearrangements with V and J called that TCRdb kept. Clones are partly lost; checked studies trace under half to an unresolved V gene and leave the rest unexplained. This sample holds 170,000 or so clones; 84% were observed only once. The ten largest clones capture 0.38% of the sample. The sample was PBMCs. Every receptor here comes from a boy between 2 and 15 years old in good health and CMV-seronegative.

This clone has only a few counts. The DNA is omitted, as the CDR3 cannot be located on it reliably, and the CDR3 follows TCRdb's listing. The chain couples TRBV28 to TRBJ1-1. The CDR3 length equals 15 residues, ends included. Germline loops: CDR1 MDHEN, CDR2 SYDVKM. The CDR3 loop is CASAVYTSAGTEAFF.

The genes are TRBV5-1 and TRBJ2-3; a weak D match, TRBD2 (5 bases). The CDR3 has 16 residues. Germline loops: CDR1 SGHRS, CDR2 YFSETQ. The ends were cut back, 3 bases at V and 3 bases at J, with 17 bases in the middle. The CDR3 coding sequence is TGCGCCAGCAGCTCGGCGTCGAGGGCCGGTACAGATACGCAGTATTTT. This codes for CASSSASRAGTDTQYF.

The count of this clone is one. The chain is built from TRBV5-1 and TRBJ2-3; TRBD1 matches at 9 bases. The CDR3 runs 15 residues. Germline V lookup: CDR1 SGHRS, CDR2 YFSETQ. Trimming cost V 2 bases and J 4 bases; bases outside gene matches: 5. The CDR3: CASSFLGQGSDTQYF. Written as DNA, the CDR3 is TGCGCCAGCAGCTTTTTGGGACAGGGCTCAGATACGCAGTATTTT.

This clone appeared a single time. The chain carries TRBV6-6 and TRBJ1-2, with 9 bases identical to TRBD1. CDR3 length equals 15 residues. After removal of 0 bases from V and 6 bases from J, the junction contained 5 bases not matched to a gene. The germline V gene encodes CDR1 MNHNY and CDR2 SVGAGI (reference sequence). As DNA, the CDR3 is TGTGCCAGCAGTTACTCGGACAGGGGAAGTAATGGCTACACCTTC. This gives the protein CASSYSDRGSNGYTF.

The DNA for the CDR3 is TGTGCCAGCACCCAGACAGGGGGGTCTAATGAAAAACTGTTTTTT. Protein sequence: CASTQTGGSNEKLFF. V usage is TRBV7-6 and J usage is TRBJ1-4; 9 nucleotides match TRBD1. Germline V gene data show CDR1 as SGHVS and CDR2 as FNYEAQ. This CDR3 has 15 amino acids. The J segment lost 3 bases and the V segment lost 7 bases, leaving 6 bases of the junction unmatched.

The J gene is TRBJ2-5, the V gene TRBV6-5; tentative D call: TRBD1 (6 bases). Germline V gene lookup returns CDR1 MNHEY and CDR2 SVGAGI. This CDR3 contains 15 residues. V lost 8 bases, J lost 4 bases, and 20 bases lay in between. The CDR3 DNA follows: TGTGCCAGCTTAACTTCCTCAGGGGTAGGAGAGACCCAGTACTTC. It encodes CASLTSSGVGETQYF.

The chain has TRBV19 and TRBJ2-1, with 7 positions matching TRBD1. The CDR3 extends over 17 amino acids. Germline V gene lookup returns CDR1 LNHDA and CDR2 SQIVND (reference sequence). J was trimmed by 7 bases and V by 1 base; bases with no gene match: 13. CDR3 protein: CASSIVLGGRAGNEQFF. For the CDR3, the DNA is TGTGCCAGTAGTATAGTCTTAGGGGGCCGGGCTGGGAATGAGCAGTTCTTC. The whole variable domain, filled in from reference TRBV19 and TRBJ2-1, reads DGGITQSPKYLFRKEGQNVTLSCEQNLNHDAMYWYRQDPGQGLRLIYYSQIVNDFQKGDIAEGYSVSREKKESFPLTVTSAQKNPTAFYLCASSIVLGGRAGNEQFFGPGTRLTVL.

The J gene is TRBJ2-2, the V gene TRBV7-6, with a weak D call TRBD1 (6 bases). CDR3 length: 14 amino acids. Germline assignment: CDR1 SGHVS and CDR2 FNYEAQ. The ends were cut back, 3 bases at V and 5 bases at J, with 10 bases in the middle. CDR3 protein: CASSLARGTGELFF. The CDR3 DNA reads as TGTGCCAGCAGCTTGGCTAGGGGGACCGGGGAGCTGTTTTTT.

The rearrangement joins TRBV9 to TRBJ2-7, with 11 bases fitting TRBD2. The V and J ends lost 4 bases and 8 bases, in that order; junction bases with no gene match: 14. The CDR3 is 16 amino acids. The germline gives CDR1 SGDLS, CDR2 YYNGEE. The CDR3: CASSSTSGSWVPKQYF. CDR3 nucleotides: TGTGCCAGCAGCTCCACTAGCGGGAGTTGGGTACCGAAGCAGTACTTC.

V is TRBV18 and J is TRBJ2-5; D is unclear. V was cut by 1 base and J by 5 bases, with 11 bases left in between. The CDR3 has 14 amino acids. The germline V gene has CDR1 KGHSH and CDR2 LQKENI. The CDR3, as DNA: TGTGCCAGCTCACCACGGAGCGAACGGGAGACCCAGTACTTC. Translation gives CASSPRSERETQYF.

The rearrangement links TRBV11-2 to TRBJ1-1, with 7 bases fitting TRBD1. The CDR3 is made up of 14 amino acids. The trim removed 4 bases at V and 1 base at J, leaving 3 bases unmatched. Germline V gene sequence: CDR1 SGHAT, CDR2 FQNNGV. The CDR3 coding sequence is TGTGCCAGCAGCTACTCAGGGGGGAACACTGAAGCTTTCTTT. It is translated as CASSYSGGNTEAFF. Drawing the rest from reference TRBV11-2 and TRBJ1-1, the complete variable domain is EAGVAQSPRYKIIEKRQSVAFWCNPISGHATLYWYQQILGQGPKLLIQFQNNGVVDDSQLPKDRFSAERLKGVDSTLKIQPAKLEDSAVYLCASSYSGGNTEAFFGQGTRLTVV.